The 21 T cell receptor beta chains listed next were all sequenced from one sample in a study of blood T cell repertoires in COVID-19. Produced via immunoSEQ multiplex PCR; TCRdb's table is partial and in-frame only. The sample lists a few hundred thousand clones, 88% occurring once. The specimen sequenced was peripheral blood. The receptors were gathered from a man between 18 and 35 years old with active or convalescent COVID-19.

This chain links TRBV20-1 with TRBJ2-7; a weak D match, TRBD1 (5 bases). The germline V gene has CDR1 DFQATT and CDR2 SNEGSKA (reference sequence). There are 12 residues in the CDR3. Trimming stripped 5 bases from V and 6 bases from J, with 14 bases between. CDR3 coding DNA: TGCAGTGCTGGTGCAGGGTTTTCCGAGCAGTACTTC. Its protein is CSAGAGFSEQYF.

The genes are TRBV21-1 and TRBJ2-7; TRBD1, the table's D call, lacks a check against the DNA. TRBV21-1 is given as a pseudogene. The CDR3 is 14 amino acids. CDR3 region: CASSPFHSSYEQYF. CDR3 DNA sequence: TGTGCCAGCAGCCCCTTTCACAGTTCCTACGAGCAGTACTTC.

This clone showed up just a few times. The chain has TRBV5-1 and TRBJ1-1; D remains ambiguous. The V gene lost 6 bases and the J gene lost 6 bases, with 15 bases spanning the gap. There are 13 residues in the CDR3. Germline CDR1 and CDR2: SGHRS and YFSETQ. Here the CDR3 DNA reads TGCGCCAGCATGAAGGCAGGTTTTGCTGAAGCTTTCTTT. Residues: CASMKAGFAEAFF.

In this sample, this clone turned up a few times. The chain carries TRBV4-1 and TRBJ2-1; 7 positions agree with TRBD2. The trim removed 1 base at V and 0 bases at J, leaving 3 bases unmatched. CDR3 length: 16 residues. The germline CDR1 and CDR2 sequences are MGHRA and YSYEKL. CDR3 DNA sequence: TGCGCCAGCAGCCAAGCGGGGGGAAGCTCCTACAATGAGCAGTTCTTC. Translation: CASSQAGGSSYNEQFF.

The J gene is TRBJ1-2, the V gene TRBV7-8; TRBD1 is a possible D gene (5 bases). This CDR3 comprises 14 residues. V was cut by 5 bases and J by 4 bases, with 14 bases left in between. The germline V gene has CDR1 SGHVS and CDR2 FQNEAQ. The CDR3 reads CASSPLVGGYGYTF. Here the CDR3 DNA reads TGTGCCAGCAGCCCACTAGTGGGGGGCTATGGCTACACCTTC.

CDR3 residues: CASSPRPPRATDTQYF. CDR3 bases: TGTGCCAGCAGCCCTCGCCCCCCGCGGGCCACAGATACGCAGTATTTT. The chain employs TRBV7-2 and TRBJ2-3, with TRBD2 as a possible D gene (5 bases). The CDR3 has 16 residues. Looked up from germline, CDR1 is SGHTA and CDR2 is FQGNSA. Deletions cut 5 bases from V and 2 bases from J, with 17 bases between.

The V and J genes are TRBV6-5 and TRBJ1-1; D unresolved. Germline V gene data show CDR1 as MNHEY and CDR2 as SVGAGI. Deletions cut 2 bases from V and 1 base from J, with 14 bases between. The CDR3 has 16 amino acids. The chain's CDR3 is CASSYGIGRSNTEAFF. The CDR3 DNA sequence: TGTGCCAGCAGTTACGGGATTGGGAGGTCGAACACTGAAGCTTTCTTT.

This chain links TRBV5-1 with TRBJ1-6; the D gene is possibly TRBD1 (6 bases). V lost 4 bases and J lost 5, with 13 bases in between. The CDR3 runs to 15 residues. The germline V gene has CDR1 SGHRS and CDR2 YFSETQ. CDR3 in amino acids: CASSEQDSNNSPLHF. The CDR3 nucleotides are TGCGCCAGCAGCGAACAGGACAGTAATAATTCACCCCTCCACTTT.

Only a few counts were recorded for this clone. Other DNA sequences of this sample code for an identical CDR3. This chain connects TRBV7-2 to TRBJ2-7; possibly TRBD2 for D (5 bases). The germline V gene encodes CDR1 SGHTA and CDR2 FQGNSA. This CDR3 is 13 amino acids long. V was shortened by 0 bases and J by 2 bases, with 5 bases between the two germline ends. This CDR3 is CASSLAGAYEQYF. The CDR3 DNA reads as TGTGCCAGCAGCTTAGCGGGAGCCTACGAGCAGTACTTC.

The J gene is TRBJ2-3, the V gene TRBV15; D is perhaps TRBD1 (6 bases). The germline V gene encodes CDR1 LNHNV and CDR2 YYDKDF (reference sequence). The CDR3 totals 13 residues. V was pared by 0 bases and J by 5 bases, with 6 bases between. The CDR3 sequence is CATSREGGDTQYF. In DNA form, the CDR3 reads TGTGCCACCAGCAGAGAAGGGGGAGATACGCAGTATTTT.

This chain links TRBV18 with TRBJ1-6, with 7 bases aligning to TRBD1. The CDR3 contains 15 residues. CDR1 and CDR2 from the germline V gene are KGHSH and LQKENI. The V segment lost 6 bases and the J segment 7 bases; nucleotides outside the gene matches: 9. The CDR3 sequence is CASSPGTEGNSPLHF. Written as DNA, the CDR3 is TGTGCCAGCTCCCCCGGGACAGAGGGGAATTCACCCCTCCACTTT.

This chain connects TRBV27 to TRBJ2-5, with D possibly TRBD1 on 6 matching bases. The ends were cut back, 2 bases at V and 2 bases at J, with 9 bases in the middle. The CDR3 runs 14 residues. Germline lookup yields CDR1 MNHEY and CDR2 SMNVEV (reference sequence). The chain's CDR3 is CASSLVGQQETQYF. CDR3 nucleotide sequence: TGTGCCAGCAGTTTAGTCGGACAGCAAGAGACCCAGTACTTC.

This clone was counted once. The chain carries TRBV11-2 and TRBJ1-1; D remains ambiguous. This CDR3 spans 16 amino acids. V dropped 1 base and J dropped 1 base, with 13 bases sitting between them. Germline V lookup: CDR1 SGHAT, CDR2 FQNNGV. The chain's CDR3 is CASSLVYRGTNTEAFF. The CDR3 DNA reads as TGTGCCAGCAGCTTAGTTTACCGGGGAACGAACACTGAAGCTTTCTTT.

This chain links TRBV18 with TRBJ2-2; 9 positions match TRBD1. Trimming cost V 2 bases and J 5 bases; bases outside gene matches: 6. The CDR3 sequence is 16 residues long. Looked up from germline, CDR1 is KGHSH and CDR2 is LQKENI. Written as DNA, the CDR3 is TGTGCCAGCTCACCAACCGGGACAGGGTCTACCGGGGAGCTGTTTTTT. Protein sequence: CASSPTGTGSTGELFF.

The chain combines TRBV11-2 with TRBJ1-1; D gene ambiguous. The CDR3 consists of 11 residues. The ends were cut back, 1 base at V and 8 bases at J, with 5 bases in the middle. Germline-derived CDR1 and CDR2 are SGHAT and FQNNGV. CDR3 in amino acids: CASSLVSEAFF. In DNA form, the CDR3 reads TGTGCCAGCAGCTTAGTCTCCGAAGCTTTCTTT.

The genes are TRBV6-2 or TRBV6-3 and TRBJ1-1; perhaps TRBD1 as D (5 bases). Trimming stripped 5 bases from V and 7 bases from J, with 14 bases between. From germline, CDR1 is MNHEY and CDR2 SVGEGT. The CDR3 contains 13 residues. Written as DNA, the CDR3 is TGTGCCAGCAGTCGGACACGTCTCGGTGAAGCTTTCTTT. It translates to CASSRTRLGEAFF.

The chain links TRBV10-3 to TRBJ1-5; D gene uncertain. Germline V lookup: CDR1 ENHRY, CDR2 SYGVKD. CDR3 length equals 13 residues. V gave up 4 bases and J gave up 7 bases, with 11 bases separating them. The CDR3 nucleotides read TGTGCCATCAGTGGTGGAGGGCGGCAGCCCCAGCATTTT. It encodes CAISGGGRQPQHF.

The chain has TRBV19 and TRBJ2-7; 8 bases are a match to TRBD1. Trimming took 4 bases from V and 6 from J; bases not matched to a gene: 8. CDR1 is LNHDA and CDR2 is SQIVND in the germline V gene (reference sequence). This CDR3 has 14 amino acids. This CDR3 reads CASSTDPDRGEQYF. CDR3 sequence (DNA): TGTGCCAGTAGTACCGACCCCGACAGGGGCGAGCAGTACTTC.

The rearrangement links TRBV2 to TRBJ2-1; 9 bases align to TRBD1. The CDR3 has 13 amino acids. Germline V gives CDR1 SNHLY, CDR2 FYNNEI. The V and J ends lost 3 bases and 7 bases, in that order; junction bases with no gene match: 1. In DNA, the CDR3 is TGTGCCAGCAGTGAGGGACAGGGAAATGAGCAGTTCTTC. This gives the protein CASSEGQGNEQFF.

The CDR3 reads CASSRLAWGNSNQPQHF. In DNA, the CDR3 is TGTGCCAGTAGTAGACTAGCGTGGGGGAATAGCAATCAGCCCCAGCATTTT. This chain connects TRBV19 to TRBJ1-5; D is possibly TRBD1 (5 bases). This CDR3 has 17 residues. V was pared by 4 bases and J by 0 bases, with 16 bases between. Germline CDR1 LNHDA, CDR2 SQIVND (reference sequence).

This chain connects TRBV5-1 to TRBJ1-3; tentative D call: TRBD1 (6 bases). Trimming removed 6 bases at V and 4 bases at J, with 20 bases between. Germline CDR1 and CDR2: SGHRS and YFSETQ. The CDR3 covers 16 residues. The DNA for the CDR3 is TGCGCCAGCAACCCAGGGGACACCTTTTCGGGAAACACCATATATTTT. This gives the protein CASNPGDTFSGNTIYF.